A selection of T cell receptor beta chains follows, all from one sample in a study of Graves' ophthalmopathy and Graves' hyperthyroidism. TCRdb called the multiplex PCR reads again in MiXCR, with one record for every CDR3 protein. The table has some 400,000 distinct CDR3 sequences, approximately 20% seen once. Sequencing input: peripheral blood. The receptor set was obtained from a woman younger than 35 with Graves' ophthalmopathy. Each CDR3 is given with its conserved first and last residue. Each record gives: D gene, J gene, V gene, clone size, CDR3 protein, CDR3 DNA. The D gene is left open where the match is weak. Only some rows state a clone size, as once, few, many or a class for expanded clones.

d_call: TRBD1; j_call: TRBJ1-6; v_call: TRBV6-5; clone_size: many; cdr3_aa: CASSYSSGGKSPLHF; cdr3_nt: TGTGCCAGCAGTTACTCGTCAGGGGGGAAGTCACCCCTCCACTTT
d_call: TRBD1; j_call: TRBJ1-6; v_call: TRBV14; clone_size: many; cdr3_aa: CASSQDAGGYNSPLHF; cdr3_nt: TGTGCCAGCAGCCAAGATGCAGGGGGTTATAATTCACCCCTCCACTTT
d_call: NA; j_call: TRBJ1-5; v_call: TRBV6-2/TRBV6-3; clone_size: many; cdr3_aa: CASSYTEGIRPPQHF; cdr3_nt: TGTGCCAGCAGTTACACGGAGGGGATACGGCCGCCCCAGCATTTT
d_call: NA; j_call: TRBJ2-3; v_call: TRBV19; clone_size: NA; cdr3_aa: CASSSRDAYTDTQYF; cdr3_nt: TGTGCCAGTAGTAGCCGGGACGCCTACACAGATACGCAGTATTTT
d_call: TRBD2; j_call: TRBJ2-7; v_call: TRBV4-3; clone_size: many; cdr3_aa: CASSQDASGLAVYEQYF; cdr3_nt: TGCGCCAGCAGCCAAGATGCCTCAGGACTAGCGGTATACGAGCAGTACTTC
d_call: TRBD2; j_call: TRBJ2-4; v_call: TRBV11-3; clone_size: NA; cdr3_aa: CASSPAGGAKNIQYF; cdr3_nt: TGTGCCAGCAGCCCAGCGGGAGGGGCCAAAAACATTCAGTACTTC
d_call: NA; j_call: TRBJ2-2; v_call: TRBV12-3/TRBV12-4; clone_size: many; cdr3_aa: CASLRGGAGELFF; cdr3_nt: TGTGCCAGCCTCAGGGGTGGGGCCGGGGAGCTGTTTTTT
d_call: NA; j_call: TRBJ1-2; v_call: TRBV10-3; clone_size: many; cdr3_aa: CAISDARPNYGYTF; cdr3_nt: TGTGCCATCAGTGATGCTAGGCCGAACTATGGCTACACCTTC
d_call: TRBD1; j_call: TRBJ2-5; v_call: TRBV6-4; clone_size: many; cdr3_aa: CASSYRGATQETQYF; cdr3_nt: TGTGCCAGCAGTTACAGGGGGGCAACACAAGAGACCCAGTACTTC
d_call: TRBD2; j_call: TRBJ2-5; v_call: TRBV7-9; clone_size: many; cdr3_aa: CASKSTSEETQYF; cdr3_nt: TGTGCCAGCAAATCGACTAGCGAAGAGACCCAGTACTTC
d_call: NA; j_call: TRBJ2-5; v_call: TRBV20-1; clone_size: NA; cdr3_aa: CSASFPNQETQYF; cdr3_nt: TGCAGTGCTAGTTTCCCCAACCAAGAGACCCAGTACTTC
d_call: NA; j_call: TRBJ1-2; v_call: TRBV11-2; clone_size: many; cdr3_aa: CASQQGPGGYTF; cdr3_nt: TGTGCCAGCCAACAGGGACCCGGCGGCTACACCTTC
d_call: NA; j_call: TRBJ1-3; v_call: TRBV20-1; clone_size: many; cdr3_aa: CSSPVGSGNTIYF; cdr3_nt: TGCAGTTCCCCGGTAGGGAGTGGAAACACCATATATTTT
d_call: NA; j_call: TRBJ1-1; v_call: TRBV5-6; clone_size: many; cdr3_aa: CASSPVGGGIVGTEAFF; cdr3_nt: TGTGCCAGCAGTCCGGTTGGGGGAGGGATAGTGGGCACTGAAGCTTTCTTT
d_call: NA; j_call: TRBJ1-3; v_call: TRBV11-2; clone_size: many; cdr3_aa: CASSSTFGNTIYF; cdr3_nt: TGTGCCAGCAGCTCGACGTTTGGAAACACCATATATTTT
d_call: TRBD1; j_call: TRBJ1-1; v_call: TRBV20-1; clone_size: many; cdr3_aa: CSASMSGGGNTEAFF; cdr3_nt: TGCAGTGCTAGTATGTCCGGAGGGGGCAACACTGAAGCTTTCTTT
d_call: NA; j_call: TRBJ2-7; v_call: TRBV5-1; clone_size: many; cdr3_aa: CASSLDAYEQYF; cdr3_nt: TGCGCCAGCAGCTTGGATGCCTACGAGCAGTACTTC
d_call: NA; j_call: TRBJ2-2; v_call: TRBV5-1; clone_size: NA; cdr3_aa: CASVKGGTSNTGELFF; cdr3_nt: TGCGCCAGCGTAAAAGGCGGGACTTCAAACACCGGGGAGCTGTTTTTT
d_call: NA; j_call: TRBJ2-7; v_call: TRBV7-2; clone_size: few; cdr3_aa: CASSLSRHEQYF; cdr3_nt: TGTGCCAGCAGCTTGAGCAGGCACGAGCAGTACTTC
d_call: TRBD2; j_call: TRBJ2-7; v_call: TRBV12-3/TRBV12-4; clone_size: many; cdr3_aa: CASSEASGRSYPFEQYF; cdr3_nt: TGTGCCAGCAGTGAAGCTAGCGGGAGGTCCTACCCTTTCGAGCAGTACTTC
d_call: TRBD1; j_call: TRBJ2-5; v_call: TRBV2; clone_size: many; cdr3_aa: CASDRGQETQYF; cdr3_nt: TGTGCCAGCGACAGGGGCCAAGAGACCCAGTACTTC
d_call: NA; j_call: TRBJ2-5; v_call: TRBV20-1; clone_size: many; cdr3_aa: CSARLPQETQYF; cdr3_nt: TGCAGTGCTAGGTTGCCGCAAGAGACCCAGTACTTC
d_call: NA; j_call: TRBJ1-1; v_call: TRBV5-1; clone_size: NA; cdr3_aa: CASSKRQAENTEAFF; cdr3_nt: TGCGCCAGCAGCAAGAGACAGGCAGAGAACACTGAAGCTTTCTTT
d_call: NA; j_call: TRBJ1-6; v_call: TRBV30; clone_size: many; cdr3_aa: CAWRADRFNSPLHF; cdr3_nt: TGTGCCTGGAGGGCCGACAGGTTTAATTCACCCCTCCACTTT
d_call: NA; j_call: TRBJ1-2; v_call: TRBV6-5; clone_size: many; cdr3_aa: CASSYSGRANYGYTF; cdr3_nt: TGTGCCAGCAGTTACTCTGGCAGGGCGAACTATGGCTACACCTTC
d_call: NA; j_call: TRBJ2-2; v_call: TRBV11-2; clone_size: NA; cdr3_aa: CASSLVRTANTGELFF; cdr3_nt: TGTGCCAGCAGCTTAGTTCGGACCGCGAACACCGGGGAGCTGTTTTTT
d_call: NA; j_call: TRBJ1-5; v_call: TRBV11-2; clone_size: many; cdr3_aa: CASTHTQGKDQPQHF; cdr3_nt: TGTGCCAGCACCCATACACAGGGAAAGGATCAGCCCCAGCATTTT
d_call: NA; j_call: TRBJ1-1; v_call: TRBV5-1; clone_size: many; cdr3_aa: CASSLAAPMNTEAFF; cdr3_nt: TGCGCCAGCAGCTTAGCTGCGCCGATGAACACTGAAGCTTTCTTT
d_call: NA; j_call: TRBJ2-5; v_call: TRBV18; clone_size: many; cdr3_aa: CASSPEETQYF; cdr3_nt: TGTGCCAGCAGCCCCGAAGAGACCCAGTACTTC
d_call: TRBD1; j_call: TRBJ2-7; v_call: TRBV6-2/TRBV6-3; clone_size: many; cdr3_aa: CASSHGRDSGYEQYF; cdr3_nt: TGTGCCAGCAGTCACGGACGGGACAGCGGCTACGAGCAGTACTTC
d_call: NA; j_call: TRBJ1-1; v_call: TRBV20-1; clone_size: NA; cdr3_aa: CSARARAGPEAFF; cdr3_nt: TGCAGTGCTAGAGCAAGGGCAGGGCCTGAAGCTTTCTTT
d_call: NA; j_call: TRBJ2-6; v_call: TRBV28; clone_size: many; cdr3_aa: CASSFIGYGANVLTF; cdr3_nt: TGTGCCAGCAGTTTCATAGGTTACGGGGCCAACGTCCTGACTTTC